These 20 T cell receptor beta chains came from one sample sequenced in a study of blood T cell repertoires in COVID-19. The repertoire was sequenced with immunoSEQ multiplex PCR; TCRdb's copy has only in-frame clones and lacks some. The sample has some 340,000 clones; approximately 91% are singletons. Specimen: PBMCs or T cells enriched from blood (not recorded which). The receptors derive from a woman aged 30 to 39 who had been exposed to COVID-19.

V gene TRBV6-1 combines with J gene TRBJ1-5; the D is unclear. This CDR3 has 14 amino acids. Germline V gene lookup returns CDR1 MNHNS and CDR2 SASEGT. Between the trimmed V and J ends, which lost 3 bases and 2 bases, there was a span of 8 bases. In DNA, the CDR3 is TGTGCCAGCAGTGAGATGAGGGGCAATCAGCCCCAGCATTTT. It yields the protein CASSEMRGNQPQHF.

The V and J genes are TRBV7-9 and TRBJ2-1, with 8 positions matching TRBD2. Unmatched junction bases numbered 8, after V lost 4 bases and J lost 3 bases. Germline CDR1 and CDR2: SEHNR and FQNEAQ (reference sequence). The CDR3 contains 16 residues. CDR3 DNA: TGTGCCAGCAGCTCCCCCACTAGCGGTCTCTACAATGAGCAGTTCTTC. Its protein product is CASSSPTSGLYNEQFF.

This chain links TRBV19 with TRBJ1-5; D is undetermined. V lost 0 bases and J 0 bases, leaving 15 bases between the germline ends. Germline V gene lookup returns CDR1 LNHDA and CDR2 SQIVND (reference sequence). The CDR3 has 18 amino acids. The CDR3 nucleotides are TGTGCCAGTAGTATAGATCTCTGGAGGGCGGATAGCAATCAGCCCCAGCATTTT. This gives the protein CASSIDLWRADSNQPQHF.

CDR3 sequence (DNA): TGTGCCAGCAGAGGGGAATTCACCTACGAGCAGTACTTC. Protein: CASRGEFTYEQYF. This sequence joins TRBV6-5 and TRBJ2-7; a possible D gene is TRBD1 (5 bases). The CDR3 is made up of 13 amino acids. Germline V CDR1 and CDR2: MNHEY, SVGAGI. V was pared by 6 bases and J by 2 bases, with 11 bases between.

The chain couples TRBV25-1 to TRBJ2-7, with TRBD2 matching 9 bases. This CDR3 has 15 amino acids. CDR1 MGHDK and CDR2 SYGVNS come from the germline V gene. J gave up 0 bases and V 6 bases, and 6 bases lay outside the gene matches. CDR3 amino acids: CASRTSGVSSYEQYF. The CDR3 coding sequence is TGTGCCAGCAGGACTAGCGGTGTGAGCTCCTACGAGCAGTACTTC.

The CDR3 DNA reads as TGCGCCAGCAGCCAAGTCCCGACTGGCGGCTACACCTTC. Its protein product is CASSQVPTGGYTF. The V and J genes are TRBV4-3 and TRBJ1-2; D is ambiguous. Germline V CDR1 and CDR2: LGHNA, YSLEER. V lost 1 base to trimming and J lost 8 bases, with 11 bases between them. CDR3 length equals 13 residues.

The V gene is TRBV7-9, the J gene TRBJ1-1; TRBD1 agrees at 7 bases. The CDR3 spans 15 residues. Trimming at V came to 5 bases and at J to 6 bases, leaving 12 bases not matched to a gene. Germline CDR1 is SEHNR and CDR2 is FQNEAQ (reference sequence). DNA of the CDR3: TGTGCCAGCAGCCGACGGACAGGCACGCCGGCTGAAGCTTTCTTT. Protein sequence: CASSRRTGTPAEAFF.

The V call is TRBV5-6, the J call TRBJ2-5, with a possible D match to TRBD1 (6 bases). CDR1 is SGHDT, CDR2 YYEEEE, per germline. This CDR3 has 14 residues. The V end lost 2 bases, the J end lost 2 bases, and 10 bases lay between the germline ends. The DNA for the CDR3 is TGTGCCAGCAGCTTTGGGGGCACTCAAGAGACCCAGTACTTC. Protein sequence: CASSFGGTQETQYF.

The chain uses TRBV19 and TRBJ1-4, with D unclear. The CDR3 has 13 amino acids. CDR1 is LNHDA and CDR2 is SQIVND in the germline V gene (reference sequence). Trimming took 5 bases from V and 10 from J, leaving 14 bases between them. CDR3 nucleotide sequence: TGTGCCAGTAGTTTCAGCGGGTCCCTAAAACTGTTTTTT. Residues: CASSFSGSLKLFF.

Here the CDR3 reads CASTPGGGDAETQYF. In DNA, the CDR3 is TGTGCCAGCACCCCCGGCGGGGGGGATGCGGAGACCCAGTACTTC. The chain has TRBV9 and TRBJ2-5, with 9 bases aligning to TRBD2. The germline V gene encodes CDR1 SGDLS and CDR2 YYNGEE. Trimming took 6 bases from V and 5 from J; bases not matched to a gene: 11. This CDR3 spans 15 amino acids.

V usage is TRBV28 and J usage is TRBJ2-5, with 7 bases that match TRBD1. There are 15 residues in the CDR3. Germline trimming cut 6 bases from V and 6 bases from J; bases unmatched to any gene: 13. Looked up from germline, CDR1 is MDHEN and CDR2 is SYDVKM. The CDR3, as DNA: TGTGCCAGCAGCTATCGCGGCAGGGGGAAGAAGACCCAGTACTTC. This encodes CASSYRGRGKKTQYF.

The chain carries TRBV6-5 and TRBJ1-1; tentatively, D is TRBD1 (5 bases). V was trimmed by 4 bases and J by 5 bases, leaving 17 bases between them. The CDR3 has 15 residues. Germline V CDR1 and CDR2: MNHEY, SVGAGI. The CDR3 here is CASSSRQGGGTEAFF. The CDR3 DNA sequence: TGTGCCAGCAGTTCAAGGCAGGGAGGAGGGACTGAAGCTTTCTTT.

The chain carries TRBV4-1 and TRBJ2-1, with D maybe TRBD1 (6 bases). The CDR3 loop spans 13 amino acids. V lost 3 bases and J 10 bases, leaving 13 bases between the germline ends. CDR1 MGHRA and CDR2 YSYEKL come from the germline V gene. Written as DNA, the CDR3 is TGCGCCAGCAGCCAGGAAGACAGGTCGGAGCAGTTCTTC. It specifies CASSQEDRSEQFF.

The genes are TRBV30 and TRBJ2-1, with D possibly matching TRBD2 (6 bases). This CDR3 comprises 12 residues. Germline assignment: CDR1 GTSNPN and CDR2 SVGIG (reference sequence). Deletions cut 0 bases from V and 10 bases from J, with 10 bases between. CDR3 coding DNA: TGTGCCTGGAGTGTACGGGCGGGGGAGCAGTTCTTC. Translated, it gives CAWSVRAGEQFF.

J is TRBJ1-2 and V is TRBV6-5; 7 bases are a match to TRBD1. V gave up 6 bases and J gave up 3 bases; unmatched junction bases: 7. The CDR3 runs 14 residues. Per the germline V gene, CDR1 is MNHEY and CDR2 is SVGAGI. The chain's CDR3 is CASRDRTGHYGYTF. The CDR3 DNA is TGTGCCAGCAGGGACAGGACAGGACACTATGGCTACACCTTC.

The chain joins TRBV7-9 to TRBJ1-2, with TRBD1 as a possible D gene (6 bases). Germline lookup yields CDR1 SEHNR and CDR2 FQNEAQ (reference sequence). V was trimmed by 5 bases and J by 5 bases, leaving 18 bases between them. The CDR3 is made up of 15 amino acids. The CDR3 here is CASSINRDLGYGYTF. The CDR3 DNA sequence: TGTGCCAGCAGCATTAACAGGGACCTGGGGTATGGCTACACCTTC.

This rearrangement joins TRBV18 to TRBJ2-2; 7 nucleotides match TRBD1. Germline V gene sequence: CDR1 KGHSH, CDR2 LQKENI. The CDR3 extends over 17 amino acids. The ends lost 3 bases at V and 6 bases at J; junction bases unmatched: 13. CDR3 DNA sequence: TGTGCCAGCTCACCCCCATTACCGGGACAGAGGGCCGGGGAGCTGTTTTTT. It is translated as CASSPPLPGQRAGELFF. Supplemented by reference TRBV18 and TRBJ2-2, the full variable domain reads NAGVMQNPRHLVRRRGQEARLRCSPMKGHSHVYWYRQLPEEGLKFMVYLQKENIIDESGMPKERFSAEFPKEGPSILRIQQVVRGDSAAYFCASSPPLPGQRAGELFFGEGSRLTVL.

This clone occurred once. V is TRBV6-1 and J is TRBJ2-7; 7 nucleotides match TRBD1. The CDR3 sequence is 15 residues long. Per germline, CDR1 MNHNS and CDR2 SASEGT. The V gene end was trimmed by 1 base and the J gene end by 2 bases; junction bases not matched to a gene: 5. In nucleotides, the CDR3 is TGTGCCAGCAGTGAAGGACAGGGAGCCACCTACGAGCAGTACTTC. Protein product: CASSEGQGATYEQYF.

In its sample, this clone was seen once. The CDR3 spells CASSQHAGQGERNGYTF. The CDR3, as DNA: TGTGCCAGCAGTCAACACGCGGGACAGGGGGAAAGGAATGGCTACACCTTC. J is TRBJ1-2 and V is TRBV4-2; 11 positions match TRBD1. The CDR3 is 17 residues long. Looked up from germline, CDR1 is LGHNA and CDR2 is YNFKEQ. The V gene end was trimmed by 6 bases and the J gene end by 6 bases; junction bases not matched to a gene: 15.

V is TRBV28 and J is TRBJ1-2, with TRBD1 identical over 8 bases. The CDR3 has 15 amino acids. The V gene end was trimmed by 3 bases and the J gene end by 8 bases; junction bases not matched to a gene: 11. CDR1 MDHEN and CDR2 SYDVKM come from the germline V gene. CDR3 protein: CASSLQGAEYEGYTF. CDR3 DNA: TGTGCCAGCAGTTTGCAGGGGGCAGAATATGAAGGCTACACCTTC.